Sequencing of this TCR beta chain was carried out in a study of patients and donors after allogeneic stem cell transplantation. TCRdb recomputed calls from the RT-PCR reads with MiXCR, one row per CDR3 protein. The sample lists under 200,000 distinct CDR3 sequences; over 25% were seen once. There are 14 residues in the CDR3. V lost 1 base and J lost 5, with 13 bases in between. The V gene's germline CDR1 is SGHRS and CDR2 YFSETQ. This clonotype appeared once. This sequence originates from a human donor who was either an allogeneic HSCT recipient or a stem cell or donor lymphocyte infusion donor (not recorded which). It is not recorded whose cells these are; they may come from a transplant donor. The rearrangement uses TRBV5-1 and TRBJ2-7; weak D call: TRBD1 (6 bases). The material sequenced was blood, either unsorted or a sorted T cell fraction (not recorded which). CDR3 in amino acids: CASSLRQEFHEQYF. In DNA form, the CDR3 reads TGCGCCAGCAGCTTGAGACAGGAGTTCCACGAGCAGTACTTC.